The sequence of this T cell receptor (beta chain) was determined in a study of blood T cell repertoires in COVID-19. Study-level background: COVID-19 samples collected from the United States, Italy and Spain covered acute and convalescent phases. Sample material is recorded as cDNA or gDNA derived from T cells, B-cell-depleted T cells, or PBMCs.

Study processing details: Estimated nucleated cell counts came from reference gene primer amplification. Only in-frame clones appear in the TCRdb table, and some are missing; sequencing was by immunoSEQ multiplex PCR. The V and J calls and the clone size are those of that table, but D and trimming were determined from the DNA. The sample records hundreds of thousands of clones, around 88% being singletons. The clonotype originates from a man at least 80 years old with acute or convalescent COVID-19. Input material: peripheral blood.

CDR3 DNA sequence: TGTGCCAGCAGCTTACAGCGGGTGAGTGAGCAGTTCTTC. Translating it yields CASSLQRVSEQFF. The chain is built from TRBV5-4 and TRBJ2-1; weak D call: TRBD2 (6 bases). There are 13 residues in the CDR3. Looked up from germline, CDR1 is SGHNT and CDR2 is YYREEE (reference sequence). Trimming took 2 bases from V and 9 from J, leaving 12 bases between them.